This TCR beta chain stems from a study of T cell responses to AZD1222 COVID-19 vaccine. Findings and caveats of the study: The donors showed a predominance of white British ancestry and of females, with possible underestimation of clonal diversity.

Note on this clone: Antigen unknown.

Timing groups of about 4 and about 12 weeks for second doses were pooled. Measured with immunoSEQ multiplex PCR; TCRdb has only the in-frame clones, and not every one. The sample records 150,000 to 200,000 clones, around 89% being singletons. Germline V gene lookup returns CDR1 LNHDA and CDR2 SQIVND (reference sequence). Trimming at V came to 3 bases and at J to 9 bases, leaving 9 bases not matched to a gene. The CDR3 contains 16 residues. The chain is built from TRBV19 and TRBJ2-4, with TRBD1 identical over 12 bases. This clonotype was obtained from an adult who received the AZD1222 COVID-19 vaccine. The sample here was peripheral blood, taken 28 days after the second AZD1222 dose. The CDR3, as DNA: TGTGCCAGTAGTATTCCGGCTGGGACAGGGGGCGGCATTCAGTACTTC. The encoded protein is CASSIPAGTGGGIQYF. Supplemented by reference TRBV19 and TRBJ2-4, the full variable domain reads DGGITQSPKYLFRKEGQNVTLSCEQNLNHDAMYWYRQDPGQGLRLIYYSQIVNDFQKGDIAEGYSVSREKKESFPLTVTSAQKNPTAFYLCASSIPAGTGGGIQYFGAGTRLSVL.